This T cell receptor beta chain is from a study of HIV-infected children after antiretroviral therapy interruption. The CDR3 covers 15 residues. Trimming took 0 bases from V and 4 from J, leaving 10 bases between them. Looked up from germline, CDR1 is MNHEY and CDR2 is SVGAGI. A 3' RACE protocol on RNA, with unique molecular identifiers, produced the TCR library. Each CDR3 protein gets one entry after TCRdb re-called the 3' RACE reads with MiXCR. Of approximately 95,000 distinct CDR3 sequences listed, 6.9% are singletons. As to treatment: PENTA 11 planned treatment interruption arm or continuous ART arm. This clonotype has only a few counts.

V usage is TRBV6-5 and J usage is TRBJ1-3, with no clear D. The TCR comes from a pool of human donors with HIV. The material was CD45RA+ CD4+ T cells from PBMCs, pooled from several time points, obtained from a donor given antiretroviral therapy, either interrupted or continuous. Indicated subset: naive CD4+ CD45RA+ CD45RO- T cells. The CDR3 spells CASSYSRQSGNTIYF. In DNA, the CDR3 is TGTGCCAGCAGTTACTCGAGGCAGTCCGGAAACACCATATATTTT.